This paragraph reports one T cell receptor (beta chain). This entry comes from a study of T cells in Graves' hyperthyroidism and ophthalmopathy. Germline V gene sequence: CDR1 ENHRY, CDR2 SYGVKD. The V end lost 3 bases, the J end lost 12 bases, and 14 bases lay between the germline ends. This CDR3 contains 12 residues. Amplified regions were TCR beta CDR3 sequences from RNA transcripts. First-round RT-PCR with HTBI primers amplified the TCR CDR3 region. MiXCR was run by TCRdb on the multiplex PCR reads, yielding one entry per CDR3 protein. The sample has about 540,000 distinct CDR3 sequences; about half are singletons.

V gene TRBV10-3 combines with J gene TRBJ1-2; D remains ambiguous. Sequencing used peripheral blood or thyroid tissue (not recorded which). This receptor was obtained from a woman between 18 and 29 years old with Graves' hyperthyroidism. The CDR3 DNA reads as TGTGCCATCAGTGACGGGTCTAGCGGGAACACCTTC. As protein: CAISDGSSGNTF.